This entry concerns a single TCR beta chain. What it recognizes is unknown. This CDR3 contains 14 residues. Per germline, CDR1 LGHNA and CDR2 YSLEER. The ends were cut back, 2 bases at V and 4 bases at J, with 12 bases in the middle. The data derive from a study of T cell responses to AZD1222 COVID-19 vaccine. The table came from immunoSEQ multiplex PCR; TCRdb's copy has only in-frame clones and leaves some out. In the table there are about 150,000 clones, roughly 90% of which are singletons. General study findings and limits: None of the repertoires were sampled until the peak T cell response had passed.

Sample: peripheral blood, taken on day 0 of AZD1222 vaccination. The chain has TRBV4-3 and TRBJ2-7; weak D call: TRBD1 (6 bases). The TCR was taken from an adult in good health. The chain's CDR3 is CASSQLQTGYEQYF. The CDR3 DNA reads TGCGCCAGCAGCCAACTCCAGACAGGTTACGAGCAGTACTTC.